The 21 T cell receptor beta chains given below trace back to one sample, sequenced in a study of early stage breast cancer tumors. Repertoires were generated with immunoSEQ multiplex PCR, while TCRdb's copy carries only in-frame clones and drops some. Counted here are 45,000 to 60,000 clones, 75% to 85% occurring once; the ten biggest clones make up 1.4%. Sequenced material: blood. The source is a person in their fifties with breast cancer.

The rearrangement joins TRBV9 to TRBJ2-3; a weak D match, TRBD2 (6 bases). The CDR3 totals 15 residues. Per the germline V gene, CDR1 is SGDLS and CDR2 is YYNGEE. Trimming pared 0 bases from V and 0 bases from J, leaving 8 bases between. The CDR3 here is CASSVAGVSTDTQYF. The CDR3 region has the DNA TGTGCCAGCAGCGTAGCGGGGGTAAGCACAGATACGCAGTATTTT.

The chain recombines TRBV6-1 with TRBJ2-3; 9 bases are shared with TRBD1. Germline loops: CDR1 MNHNS, CDR2 SASEGT. J lost 9 bases, V lost 3 bases, and 7 bases had no gene match. This CDR3 spans 14 amino acids. CDR3 in DNA: TGTGCCAGCAGTGAGGGGACAGGGATGGAGACGCAGTATTTT. Its protein product is CASSEGTGMETQYF.

This clone was observed a single time. The V call is TRBV6-1, the J call TRBJ2-3; the D gene is possibly TRBD2 (6 bases). V lost 0 bases, J lost 3 bases, and 13 bases lay in between. Germline CDR1 MNHNS, CDR2 SASEGT. The CDR3 has 16 residues. The CDR3 nucleotides read TGTGCCAGCAGTGAAGCCGTGGGGAGGTCAACAGATACGCAGTATTTT. Translating gives CASSEAVGRSTDTQYF.

A few counts support this clone. The V call is TRBV28, the J call TRBJ1-2, with D unresolved. Trimming removed 6 bases at V and 4 bases at J, with 9 bases between. The germline CDR1 and CDR2 sequences are MDHEN and SYDVKM. The CDR3 has 12 amino acids. CDR3 amino acids: CASSGAGYGYTF. In DNA, the CDR3 is TGTGCCAGCAGCGGAGCGGGCTATGGCTACACCTTC.

The V gene is TRBV27, the J gene TRBJ2-7; 10 positions agree with TRBD1. The germline gives CDR1 MNHEY, CDR2 SMNVEV (reference sequence). Losses at the gene ends were 2 bases for V and 4 bases for J; bases not matched to a gene: 8. The CDR3 spans 16 residues. The CDR3 region is CASSLDLGTGAYEQYF. The DNA of the CDR3 is TGTGCCAGCAGTTTAGATCTAGGGACAGGGGCGTACGAGCAGTACTTC.

CDR3 amino acids: CASSFDRLTYEQYF. DNA for the CDR3: TGTGCCAGCAGCTTCGACAGACTCACCTACGAGCAGTACTTC. This chain connects TRBV11-2 to TRBJ2-7, with D perhaps matching TRBD1 (5 bases). V lost 3 bases, J lost 2 bases, and 11 bases lay in between. This CDR3 is 14 amino acids long. The germline V gene encodes CDR1 SGHAT and CDR2 FQNNGV.

V is TRBV7-2 and J is TRBJ2-5, with 8 positions matching TRBD2. The V and J ends lost 5 bases and 5 bases, in that order; junction bases with no gene match: 16. CDR3 size: 17 residues. Per the germline V gene, CDR1 is SGHTA and CDR2 is FQGNSA. The CDR3 loop reads CASSPGGAFKSSETQYF. CDR3 nucleotides: TGTGCCAGCAGCCCCGGGGGGGCCTTTAAAAGTAGTGAGACCCAGTACTTC.

The J gene is TRBJ2-1, the V gene TRBV9; 10 bases agree with TRBD1. The CDR3 length is 14 residues. CDR1 is SGDLS, CDR2 YYNGEE, per germline. Trimming took 4 bases from V and 8 from J; bases not matched to a gene: 6. The CDR3 coding sequence is TGTGCCAGCAGCCCCGGGACAGGGGTACATGAGCAGTTCTTC. Translated: CASSPGTGVHEQFF.

CDR3 DNA: TGTGCCAGTAGTGCGGGACAAGGTCTCAGGTACGAGCAGTACTTC. This encodes CASSAGQGLRYEQYF. This sequence joins TRBV19 and TRBJ2-7; D possibly uses TRBD1 or TRBD2 (6 bases each). V lost 5 bases and J lost 4, with 18 bases in between. CDR1 is LNHDA and CDR2 is SQIVND in the germline V gene (reference sequence). The CDR3 runs 15 residues. Variable domain in full (rest from reference TRBV19 and TRBJ2-7): DGGITQSPKYLFRKEGQNVTLSCEQNLNHDAMYWYRQDPGQGLRLIYYSQIVNDFQKGDIAEGYSVSREKKESFPLTVTSAQKNPTAFYLCASSAGQGLRYEQYFGPGTRLTVT.

V and J are TRBV5-1 and TRBJ2-2; 12 positions match TRBD1. The germline V gene has CDR1 SGHRS and CDR2 YFSETQ. The CDR3 is 16 amino acids. V was pared by 2 bases and J by 6 bases, with 5 bases of the junction left unmatched. In nucleotides, the CDR3 is TGCGCCAGCAGCTTACGGGACAGGGGGCATTCCGGGGAGCTGTTTTTT. Translating it yields CASSLRDRGHSGELFF.

V gene TRBV7-8 combines with J gene TRBJ2-1, with 10 bases aligning to TRBD2. This CDR3 spans 18 amino acids. The germline V gene encodes CDR1 SGHVS and CDR2 FQNEAQ. Trimming cost V 2 bases and J 4 bases; bases outside gene matches: 11. CDR3 protein: CASSLWSWLAGAYNEQFF. CDR3 DNA sequence: TGTGCCAGCAGCTTATGGAGTTGGCTAGCGGGGGCGTACAATGAGCAGTTCTTC.

The chain links TRBV6-6 to TRBJ2-7, with 7 positions matching TRBD2. With V trimmed by 2 bases and J by 6 bases, 7 bases remained unmatched. The germline CDR1 and CDR2 sequences are MNHNY and SVGAGI (reference sequence). This CDR3 comprises 14 residues. DNA for the CDR3: TGTGCCAGCAGTTACGGGGGAGGGGTGAGCGAGCAGTACTTC. This translates into CASSYGGGVSEQYF.

This chain joins TRBV7-9 and TRBJ1-1; 8 nucleotides line up with TRBD1. The germline CDR1 and CDR2 sequences are SEHNR and FQNEAQ (reference sequence). V dropped 5 bases and J dropped 4; count of bases not matched to a gene: 6. The CDR3 length is 14 residues. The CDR3 sequence is CASSIGQGGTEAFF. CDR3 DNA: TGTGCCAGCAGCATTGGACAGGGAGGCACTGAAGCTTTCTTT.

The chain employs TRBV6-1 and TRBJ2-7; unclear D gene. V was pared by 4 bases and J by 3 bases, with 22 bases between. The germline V gene encodes CDR1 MNHNS and CDR2 SASEGT. There are 17 residues in the CDR3. The CDR3 nucleotides are TGTGCCAGCAGTGGCAGCCTTCCACCAAATTCAAACTACGAGCAGTACTTC. Protein product: CASSGSLPPNSNYEQYF.

The chain couples TRBV6-5 to TRBJ1-1; 7 positions match TRBD1. Germline V gene lookup returns CDR1 MNHEY and CDR2 SVGAGI. With V trimmed by 6 bases and J by 1 base, 2 bases remained unmatched. This CDR3 comprises 13 residues. The CDR3 DNA is TGTGCCAGCAGCAGGGACAGGAACACTGAAGCTTTCTTT. Translated, it gives CASSRDRNTEAFF.

This chain links TRBV5-6 with TRBJ2-7; 7 nucleotides align to TRBD1. Germline V gene lookup returns CDR1 SGHDT and CDR2 YYEEEE. The length of the CDR3 is 14 residues. The V gene end was trimmed by 1 base and the J gene end by 7 bases; junction bases not matched to a gene: 8. The CDR3 loop is CASSLTGVPHEQYF. The CDR3 DNA reads TGTGCCAGCAGCTTGACAGGGGTCCCTCATGAGCAGTACTTC.

V and J are TRBV10-3 and TRBJ2-4, with D perhaps TRBD1 (6 bases). From germline, CDR1 is ENHRY and CDR2 SYGVKD. CDR3 size: 18 residues. Trimming stripped 6 bases from V and 0 bases from J, with 21 bases between. The chain's CDR3 is CAIRGTRTVTIAKNIQYF. For the CDR3, the DNA is TGTGCCATCAGGGGTACTAGGACAGTTACGATAGCCAAAAACATTCAGTACTTC.

The chain combines TRBV5-6 with TRBJ1-1; D possibly corresponds to TRBD1 (5 bases). The germline gives CDR1 SGHDT, CDR2 YYEEEE. This CDR3 spans 15 amino acids. V was cut by 4 bases and J by 1 base, with 14 bases left in between. The CDR3 is CASSNRGAGNTEAFF. In nucleotides, the CDR3 is TGTGCCAGCAGCAACCGAGGGGCGGGGAACACTGAAGCTTTCTTT.

This clone appeared once. V usage is TRBV7-8 and J usage is TRBJ2-1; 8 nucleotides align to TRBD2. The ends lost 2 bases at V and 6 bases at J; junction bases unmatched: 6. The CDR3 spans 15 residues. Looked up from germline, CDR1 is SGHVS and CDR2 is FQNEAQ. Written as DNA, the CDR3 is TGTGCCAGCAGCTTAATAAAGCGGGAGAGCAATGAGCAGTTCTTC. Its protein is CASSLIKRESNEQFF.

This clone was found a few times. The V and J genes are TRBV2 and TRBJ2-7, with 8 bases fitting TRBD2. The CDR3 extends over 13 amino acids. Germline assignment: CDR1 SNHLY and CDR2 FYNNEI. V was clipped by 5 bases and J by 2 bases; unmatched bases: 2. CDR3 sequence reads: CASSTGGPYEQYF. The CDR3 region has the DNA TGTGCCAGCAGTACGGGAGGGCCCTACGAGCAGTACTTC.

This chain connects TRBV9 to TRBJ1-2, with TRBD1 identical over 12 bases. The V gene end was trimmed by 0 bases and the J gene end by 7 bases; junction bases not matched to a gene: 4. This CDR3 region has 15 residues. Germline V gives CDR1 SGDLS, CDR2 YYNGEE. CDR3 in DNA: TGTGCCAGCAGCGTAGTACCGGGACAGGGGGCTGGCTACACCTTC. Protein sequence: CASSVVPGQGAGYTF.